The source of this T cell receptor beta chain is a study of T cell repertoires in cytomegalovirus infection. Study outcomes and limitations: Individuals carrying CMV plus the relevant HLA were identified by cumulative frequency of public TCR beta families. What dominated the ex vivo response were HLA-C-restricted CMV-specific TCR beta clonotypes.

TCRdb reprocessed the reads via MiXCR and lists one record per CDR3 protein. Here the sample spans 30,000 to 40,000 distinct CDR3 sequences, about 52% being singletons. This clonotype was detected only a few times. Its antigen remains unknown. The CDR3 loop spans 15 amino acids. Germline CDR1 SNHLY, CDR2 FYNNEI. V was clipped by 11 bases and J by 5 bases, with 22 bases between them. The chain combines TRBV2 with TRBJ1-5, with D perhaps matching TRBD1 (5 bases). This receptor was obtained from a human donor in good health (CMV status not recorded). Some clones in this sample may be carry-over from other donors' samples. The sample consisted of CD8+ T cells from cultured PBMCs, taken from culture after CMV antigen stimulation. CDR3 DNA: TGTGCCTGGAAGGGGACCCTCCTCGAGGATCAGCCCCAGCATTTT. Protein: CAWKGTLLEDQPQHF.